This T cell receptor (beta chain) came from a study of T cell clonality in common variable immunodeficiency. Regarding the study as a whole: Repertoire-complication correlations in CVID were limited by patient heterogeneity. What drives increased CVID clonality needs T cell subpopulation sequencing. In common variable immunodeficiency, TCR beta chains reportedly carried fewer deletions and N-nucleotide insertions.

Equal genomic DNA amounts from CVID and control samples were sequenced. Profiling relied on immunoSEQ multiplex PCR, and the TCRdb table lists in-frame clones only, not all of them. The sample includes about 64,000 clones, none of them occurring once. CDR1 and CDR2 (germline): SEHNR, FQNEAQ (reference sequence). The CDR3 extends over 11 amino acids. A remark on this clone: As yet, its antigen is unknown. Read coverage stops 3 residues before the CDR3 terminus; the germline J gene supplies the remainder.

This rearrangement joins TRBV7-9 to TRBJ2-4, with 8 bases identical to TRBD2. This TCR derives from a person aged 18 to 70 in good health. The material sequenced was peripheral blood mononuclear cells. The sequenced CDR3 bases are TGTGCCAGCGGCGGGGGGATTGGT. Amino acids: CASGGGIG. The complete CDR3 protein is CASGGGIGQYF.